This entry describes one T cell receptor (beta chain). This sample is drawn from a study of blood T cell repertoires in COVID-19. Study-wide context: Whether acute or convalescent, the COVID-19 samples came from the United States, Italy and Spain. PBMCs, B-cell-depleted T cells, or T cells were the source of the cDNA or gDNA that made up the material.

This CDR3 is built from 13 residues. Germline assignment: CDR1 GTSNPN and CDR2 SVGIG (reference sequence). The germline V and J ends were trimmed by 6 bases and 2 bases, with 14 bases remaining between them. Per the original methods: Estimation of nucleated cell counts was performed using reference gene primer amplification. Profiling relied on immunoSEQ multiplex PCR, and the TCRdb table lists in-frame clones only, not all of them. V and J calls and clone size are those listed in that table; D and trimming were worked out from the DNA. The sample carries roughly 60,000 clones, approximately 82% recorded once.

The sequenced material came from peripheral blood. This clonotype was obtained from a woman older than 75 with acute or convalescent COVID-19. V and J are TRBV30 and TRBJ2-7; the D gene is possibly TRBD2 (7 bases). CDR3 loop: CACRRGRPYEQYF. For the CDR3, the DNA is TGTGCCTGCCGGCGGGGGCGACCCTACGAGCAGTACTTC.